This T cell receptor beta chain was found in a study of blood T cell repertoires in COVID-19. Using immunoSEQ multiplex PCR, the repertoire was profiled, and TCRdb retains in-frame clones only, with some absent. The sample gives some 130,000 clones, roughly 89% of which show up once; about 2.9% is in the top ten. The CDR3 sequence is 14 residues long. Per the germline V gene, CDR1 is MNHEY and CDR2 is SVGAGI. The V segment lost 2 bases and the J segment 4 bases; nucleotides outside the gene matches: 4. The source material was peripheral blood. The gene calls are TRBV6-5 and TRBJ1-1; 7 bases match TRBD1. This clonotype was sampled from a man in his 60s with active or convalescent COVID-19. CDR3 loop: CASSYRGQSTEAFF. Here the CDR3 DNA reads TGTGCCAGCAGTTACAGGGGGCAGAGCACTGAAGCTTTCTTT.